The 27 T cell receptor beta chains given below trace back to one sample, sequenced in a study of blood T cell repertoires in COVID-19 (dated by TCRdb to between 2020 and 2021). Receptor libraries were prepared by the immunoSEQ multiplex PCR assay. What TCRdb holds here is the immuneACCESS table cut down to in-frame rearrangements. Part of the clones is not present; checked against another copy, under half of the missing clones reflect an unresolved V gene, and the others are unexplained. The sample includes over 120,000 clones, with approximately 87% observed a single time. 44% of the sample is held by the ten biggest clonotypes. Material: peripheral blood. These receptors all stem from a human donor in a cohort sampled during active COVID-19.

The rearrangement links TRBV6-6 to TRBJ1-6; 9 nucleotides line up with TRBD1. The CDR3 has 14 residues. After removal of 6 bases from V and 8 bases from J, the junction contained 5 bases not matched to a gene. Germline CDR1 is MNHNY and CDR2 is SVGAGI (reference sequence). The CDR3 region has the DNA TGTGCCAGCAGCAGGGACAGGGTGGATTCACCCCTCCACTTT. Translation gives CASSRDRVDSPLHF.

The J gene is TRBJ2-3, the V gene TRBV9, with 7 nucleotides matching TRBD2. CDR3 size: 15 residues. Germline CDR1 SGDLS, CDR2 YYNGEE. J gave up 2 bases and V 4 bases, and 7 bases lay outside the gene matches. The CDR3 loop is CASSPQAGNTDTQYF. CDR3 bases: TGTGCCAGCAGCCCCCAAGCGGGGAACACAGATACGCAGTATTTT.

The chain employs TRBV2 and TRBJ1-2; no firm D call. Germline lookup yields CDR1 SNHLY and CDR2 FYNNEI. With 6 bases removed from V and 8 bases from J, the gap between germline ends came to 7 bases. The CDR3 spans 10 residues. CDR3: CASRSVGYTF. The DNA of the CDR3 is TGTGCCAGCAGGTCCGTAGGCTACACCTTC.

This rearrangement joins TRBV12-5 to TRBJ1-5; 7 bases agree with TRBD1. Germline CDR1 is LGHNT and CDR2 is FRNRAP. The CDR3 has 17 residues. The ends lost 5 bases at V and 1 base at J; junction bases unmatched: 11. The CDR3 bases are TGTGCTAGTGGTGTATTCCGGGACAGTATGAGCAATCAGCCCCAGCATTTT. It yields the protein CASGVFRDSMSNQPQHF.

V is TRBV11-3 and J is TRBJ2-5; 11 positions agree with TRBD1. In germline, CDR1 is SGHNT, CDR2 YENEEA. This CDR3 has 15 amino acids. The J segment lost 1 base and the V segment lost 5 bases, leaving 3 bases of the junction unmatched. The CDR3 DNA is TGTGCCAGCAGCCCCGGGACAGGGGGCCAAGAGACCCAGTACTTC. The encoded protein is CASSPGTGGQETQYF.

This clone has just one count. This chain joins TRBV9 and TRBJ2-1; 9 bases map to TRBD2. With 2 bases clipped from V and 10 bases from J, the junction kept 7 bases outside the gene matches. CDR1 and CDR2 from the germline V gene are SGDLS and YYNGEE. This CDR3 is built from 14 residues. DNA for the CDR3: TGTGCCAGCAGCGTCCAGCGGGAGGTACGCGAGCAGTTCTTC. Translating it yields CASSVQREVREQFF. The full variable domain, its missing parts supplied by reference TRBV9 and TRBJ2-1, is DSGVTQTPKHLITATGQRVTLRCSPRSGDLSVYWYQQSLDQGLQFLIQYYNGEERAKGNILERFSAQQFPDLHSELNLSSLELGDSALYFCASSVQREVREQFFGPGTRLTVL.

The chain is built from TRBV27 and TRBJ2-5; D is possibly TRBD2 (6 bases). The CDR3 spans 17 residues. The germline V gene encodes CDR1 MNHEY and CDR2 SMNVEV (reference sequence). V lost 4 bases and J lost 1, with 19 bases in between. DNA for the CDR3: TGTGCCAGCAGTTCGGACTATGGAGCCTCATTCCAAGAGACCCAGTACTTC. It is translated as CASSSDYGASFQETQYF.

The CDR3 nucleotides read TGTGCCAGCTCACCACAAAGCGCCGATGGCTACACCTTC. Its protein is CASSPQSADGYTF. This rearrangement joins TRBV18 to TRBJ1-2; no firm D call. V was shortened by 1 base and J by 6 bases, with 9 bases between the two germline ends. In germline, CDR1 is KGHSH, CDR2 LQKENI. CDR3 length: 13 amino acids. The full variable domain, its missing parts supplied by reference TRBV18 and TRBJ1-2, is NAGVMQNPRHLVRRRGQEARLRCSPMKGHSHVYWYRQLPEEGLKFMVYLQKENIIDESGMPKERFSAEFPKEGPSILRIQQVVRGDSAAYFCASSPQSADGYTFGSGTRLTVV.

This clone was seen a few times. The chain couples TRBV28 to TRBJ1-3; a weak D match, TRBD1 (6 bases). The CDR3 spans 23 residues. The germline V gene encodes CDR1 MDHEN and CDR2 SYDVKM. V was pared by 6 bases and J by 0 bases, with 36 bases between. The CDR3 spells CASSAGMNPGTLIYAFSGNTIYF. CDR3 nucleotide sequence: TGTGCCAGCAGCGCAGGAATGAACCCCGGGACACTAATATATGCCTTCTCTGGAAACACCATATATTTT.

This sequence joins TRBV28 and TRBJ2-7, with 7 bases fitting TRBD1. There are 12 residues in the CDR3. The trim removed 6 bases at V and 7 bases at J, leaving 6 bases unmatched. Germline V lookup: CDR1 MDHEN, CDR2 SYDVKM. CDR3 sequence (DNA): TGTGCCAGCAGCCAAAACAGGGGTGAGCAGTACTTC. Its translation is CASSQNRGEQYF.

J is TRBJ1-1 and V is TRBV24-1; D not certain. This CDR3 comprises 12 residues. V shed 7 bases and J shed 4 bases, with 9 bases lying between them. From germline, CDR1 is KGHDR and CDR2 SFDVKD. CDR3 DNA sequence: TGTGCCACCAGAGACCCGGGCACTGAAGCTTTCTTT. The encoded protein is CATRDPGTEAFF.

The rearrangement uses TRBV5-1 and TRBJ2-7; 8 positions agree with TRBD2. The ends lost 1 base at V and 5 bases at J; junction bases unmatched: 5. Germline V CDR1 and CDR2: SGHRS, YFSETQ. This CDR3 comprises 14 residues. This CDR3 is CASSLLGGADEQYF. CDR3 nucleotide sequence: TGCGCCAGCAGCTTGCTCGGGGGGGCGGACGAGCAGTACTTC. The whole variable domain, filled in from reference TRBV5-1 and TRBJ2-7, reads KAGVTQTPRYLIKTRGQQVTLSCSPISGHRSVSWYQQTPGQGLQFLFEYFSETQRNKGNFPGRFSGRQFSNSRSEMNVSTLELGDSALYLCASSLLGGADEQYFGPGTRLTVT.

The chain employs TRBV3-1 (or the pseudogene TRBV3-2) and TRBJ1-5, with 7 nucleotides matching TRBD1. Germline loops: CDR1 LGHDT, CDR2 YNNKEL (reference sequence). The V gene end was trimmed by 2 bases and the J gene end by 7 bases; junction bases not matched to a gene: 5. This CDR3 is built from 14 residues. The chain's CDR3 is CASSQMTGNQPQHF. CDR3 DNA: TGTGCCAGCAGCCAAATGACAGGGAACCAGCCCCAGCATTTT.

This chain connects TRBV7-9 to TRBJ2-1, with 8 bases lining up with TRBD2. Trimming at V came to 3 bases and at J to 9 bases, leaving 13 bases not matched to a gene. Per germline, CDR1 SEHNR and CDR2 FQNEAQ (reference sequence). This CDR3 comprises 16 residues. CDR3 coding DNA: TGTGCCAGCAGCTTTTGGGATAGCGGGATAGAAGGTGAGCAGTTCTTC. This translates into CASSFWDSGIEGEQFF.

The chain combines TRBV27 with TRBJ1-6; TRBD1 matches at 10 bases. J lost 3 bases, V lost 3 bases, and 5 bases had no gene match. The CDR3 has 17 amino acids. Germline V gene lookup returns CDR1 MNHEY and CDR2 SMNVEV (reference sequence). The CDR3 sequence: CASSFERTGGYNSPLHF. CDR3 DNA: TGTGCCAGCAGTTTCGAACGGACAGGGGGCTATAATTCACCCCTCCACTTT.

The V gene is TRBV5-4, the J gene TRBJ2-2; 7 bases are shared with TRBD2. J was trimmed by 1 base and V by 7 bases; bases with no gene match: 4. This CDR3 has 14 residues. CDR1 SGHNT and CDR2 YYREEE come from the germline V gene (reference sequence). CDR3 in DNA: TGTGCCAGCCGGAGCGGGGTGAACACCGGGGAGCTGTTTTTT. This sequence encodes CASRSGVNTGELFF.

This rearrangement joins TRBV7-2 to TRBJ1-2; D not certain. Per germline, CDR1 SGHTA and CDR2 FQGNSA. This CDR3 spans 15 amino acids. V was pared by 1 base and J by 4 bases, with 13 bases between. The DNA of the CDR3 is TGTGCCAGCAGCTTAGACCCGAGAGTGAGCTATGGCTACACCTTC. Translation: CASSLDPRVSYGYTF.

The chain uses TRBV10-3 and TRBJ2-7, with D tentatively TRBD2 (5 bases). Germline values: CDR1 ENHRY, CDR2 SYGVKD. CDR3 length: 13 residues. V gave up 8 bases and J gave up 2 bases, with 13 bases separating them. For the CDR3, the DNA is TGTGCCATCGGCGAGGGAGTCGCCTACGAGCAGTACGTC. Translated: CAIGEGVAYEQYV.

The chain recombines TRBV9 with TRBJ1-5; 10 nucleotides agree with TRBD1. Germline-derived CDR1 and CDR2 are SGDLS and YYNGEE. The CDR3 sequence is 15 residues long. J gave up 2 bases and V 4 bases, and 3 bases lay outside the gene matches. CDR3 nucleotides: TGTGCCAGCAGCAAGGGACAGGGGCGCAATCAGCCCCAGCATTTT. Residues: CASSKGQGRNQPQHF.

The V gene is TRBV7-2, the J gene TRBJ2-3; D not certain. V was pared by 2 bases and J by 5 bases, with 14 bases between. Germline V lookup: CDR1 SGHTA, CDR2 FQGNSA. There are 15 residues in the CDR3. This CDR3 is CASSLLPRGVDTQYF. For the CDR3, the DNA is TGTGCCAGCAGCTTACTTCCTAGAGGCGTAGATACGCAGTATTTT.

This clone was seen a handful of times. The V call is TRBV11-3, the J call TRBJ2-7; a weak D match, TRBD1 (6 bases). The germline V gene has CDR1 SGHNT and CDR2 YENEEA. V lost 3 bases to trimming and J lost 3 bases, with 15 bases between them. The CDR3 loop spans 15 amino acids. The chain's CDR3 is CASSLVAGADYEQYF. The CDR3 DNA sequence: TGTGCCAGCAGCTTGGTAGCAGGGGCAGACTACGAGCAGTACTTC.

V gene TRBV9 combines with J gene TRBJ1-2, with D unclear. The CDR3 contains 13 residues. Germline lookup yields CDR1 SGDLS and CDR2 YYNGEE. V gave up 4 bases and J gave up 7 bases, with 14 bases separating them. CDR3 region: CASSFRPEGGYTF. In DNA form, the CDR3 reads TGTGCCAGCAGCTTCAGACCCGAGGGTGGCTACACCTTC.

V usage is TRBV7-2 and J usage is TRBJ1-5; D unclear. The CDR3 loop spans 14 amino acids. Per germline, CDR1 SGHTA and CDR2 FQGNSA. Trimming shortened V by 0 bases and J by 6 bases, and 9 bases separated the two germline ends. This CDR3 reads CASSLAGRPQPQHF. The CDR3 DNA is TGTGCCAGCAGCTTAGCGGGCAGACCTCAGCCCCAGCATTTT.

For the CDR3, the DNA is TGTGCCAGCAGGCCTGAGCCGCAGGAGAACACTGAAGCTTTCTTT. Translated: CASRPEPQENTEAFF. The rearrangement joins TRBV6-5 to TRBJ1-1, with D unresolved. Looked up from germline, CDR1 is MNHEY and CDR2 is SVGAGI. The CDR3 length is 15 residues. Trimming cost V 6 bases and J 1 base, with 15 bases left between them.

This clone is a singleton in its sample. CDR3 in amino acids: CASSIRGGSLYEQYF. The DNA of the CDR3 is TGTGCCAGTAGTATAAGGGGGGGAAGCCTCTACGAGCAGTACTTC. This rearrangement joins TRBV19 to TRBJ2-7, with D possibly being TRBD2 (7 bases). The CDR3 has 15 amino acids. Germline assignment: CDR1 LNHDA and CDR2 SQIVND (reference sequence). V shed 2 bases and J shed 3 bases, with 14 bases lying between them.

The chain has TRBV5-1 and TRBJ1-1; D not resolved. CDR1 and CDR2 (germline): SGHRS, YFSETQ. The CDR3 runs 14 residues. Trimming removed 3 bases from V and 1 base from J, with 10 bases in between. The DNA for the CDR3 is TGCGCCAGCAGCTATTCGACACAGAACACTGAAGCTTTCTTT. The encoded protein is CASSYSTQNTEAFF. Full variable domain (outside the CDR3, taken from reference TRBV5-1 and TRBJ1-1): KAGVTQTPRYLIKTRGQQVTLSCSPISGHRSVSWYQQTPGQGLQFLFEYFSETQRNKGNFPGRFSGRQFSNSRSEMNVSTLELGDSALYLCASSYSTQNTEAFFGQGTRLTVV.

This clone was observed a single time. The chain links TRBV9 to TRBJ1-1, with a possible D match to TRBD1 (6 bases). Germline loops: CDR1 SGDLS, CDR2 YYNGEE. The V and J ends lost 0 bases and 0 bases respectively, with 15 bases between them. The CDR3 loop spans 17 amino acids. In DNA form, the CDR3 reads TGTGCCAGCAGCGTAGCTTCAGGGGCCACCATGAACACTGAAGCTTTCTTT. Its protein product is CASSVASGATMNTEAFF. Based on the CDR3 plus reference TRBV9 and TRBJ1-1, the full variable domain is DSGVTQTPKHLITATGQRVTLRCSPRSGDLSVYWYQQSLDQGLQFLIQYYNGEERAKGNILERFSAQQFPDLHSELNLSSLELGDSALYFCASSVASGATMNTEAFFGQGTRLTVV.